The clone carrying this TCR beta chain occurred a few times. Its antigen is unknown. A second PCR, run for roughly 7 to 12 cycles, used a sample-barcoded 5' primer plus a J-beta primer mix. MiXCR, run by TCRdb on the 5' RACE reads, gives a single entry per CDR3 protein. The sample holds roughly 800,000 distinct CDR3 sequences; around a quarter are singletons and the top ten take 3% to 4.5%. This sample was taken from a study of blood T cells in healthy people across ages. CDR1 and CDR2 (germline): SQVTM, ANQGSEA. J lost 2 bases, V lost 6 bases, and 13 bases had no gene match. This CDR3 is 16 amino acids long. Study findings and constraints: Long-lived donors exceeded aged donors in naive CD4+ cells and diversity.

This sample was shared with a second study, whose subject was T cells of mothers and their children.

This TCR was sampled from a boy aged 5-17 years in good health. Source material: blood. This chain joins TRBV29-1 and TRBJ2-3; 8 nucleotides agree with TRBD1. CDR3 region: CSVSRTGSEITDTQYF. The CDR3 DNA reads as TGCAGCGTCTCAAGGACAGGGTCGGAGATCACAGATACGCAGTATTTT.